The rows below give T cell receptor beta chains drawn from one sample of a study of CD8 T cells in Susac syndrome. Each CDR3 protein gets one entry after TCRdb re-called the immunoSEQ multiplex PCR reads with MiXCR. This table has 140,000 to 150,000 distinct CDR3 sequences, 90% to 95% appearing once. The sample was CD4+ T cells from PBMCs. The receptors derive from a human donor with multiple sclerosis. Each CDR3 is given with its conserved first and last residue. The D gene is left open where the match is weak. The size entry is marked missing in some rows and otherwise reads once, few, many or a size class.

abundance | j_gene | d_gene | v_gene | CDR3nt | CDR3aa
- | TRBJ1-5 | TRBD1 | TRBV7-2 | TGTGCCAGCAGCTCCCGGACAGGGCGGAATCAGCCCCAGCATTTT | CASSSRTGRNQPQHF
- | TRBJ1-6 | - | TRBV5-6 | TGTGCCAGCAGCTTGGACAGTCAAAATTCACCCCTCCACTTT | CASSLDSQNSPLHF
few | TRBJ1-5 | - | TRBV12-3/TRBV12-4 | TGTGCCAGCAGTTTCTCAGGCAATCAGCCCCAGCATTTT | CASSFSGNQPQHF
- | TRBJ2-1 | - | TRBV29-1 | TGCAGCGTTGCCGGGAAGGGCGACACTGAGCAGTTCTTC | CSVAGKGDTEQFF
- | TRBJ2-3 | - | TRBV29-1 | TGCAGCGTTGGAGACCTACGGGGTACGCAGTATTTT | CSVGDLRGTQYF
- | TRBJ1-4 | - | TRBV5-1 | TGCGCCAGCAGCTTGGGGACCTTGATTACCCGGCGGTCTAATGAAAAACTGTTTTTT | CASSLGTLITRRSNEKLFF
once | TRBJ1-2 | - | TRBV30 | TGTGCCTGGAAGGAGGGCTATGGCTACACCTTC | CAWKEGYGYTF
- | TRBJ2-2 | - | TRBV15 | TGTGCCACCAGCAGAGTGCTAGCTGGCGGGGAGCTGTTTTTT | CATSRVLAGGELFF
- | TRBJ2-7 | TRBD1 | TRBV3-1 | TGTGCCAGCAGCCCCTCCAACAGGGGGCTTCGTTACGAGCAGTACTTC | CASSPSNRGLRYEQYF
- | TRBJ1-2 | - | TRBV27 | TGTGCCAGGGGCCGGGACGCCGAGAGGGGCACCTTC | CARGRDAERGTF
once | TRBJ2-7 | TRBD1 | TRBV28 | TGTGCCAGCACCGAGTCCCGACAGGGGGGCTCCTACGAGCAGTACTTC | CASTESRQGGSYEQYF
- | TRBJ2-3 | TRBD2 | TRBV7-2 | TGTGCCAGCAGGTTTCGGACTAGCCCCACAGATACGCAGTATTTT | CASRFRTSPTDTQYF
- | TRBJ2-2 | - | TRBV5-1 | TGCGCCAGCAGCTTGGACAGGGCCACCGGGGAGCTGTTTTTT | CASSLDRATGELFF
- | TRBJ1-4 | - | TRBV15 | TGTGCCACCAGCAGGAGGGCTAATGAAAAACTGTTTTTT | CATSRRANEKLFF
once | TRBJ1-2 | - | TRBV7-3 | TGTGCCAGCAGCACTCAGAACTATGGCTACACCTTC | CASSTQNYGYTF
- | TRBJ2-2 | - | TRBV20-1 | TGCAGTGCGAGACCGTGGCAGCCTCGTACCGGGGAGCTGTTTTTT | CSARPWQPRTGELFF
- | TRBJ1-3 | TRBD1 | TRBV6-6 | TGTGCCAGCAGTTCCTCGGGACAGGGAAACACCATATATTTT | CASSSSGQGNTIYF
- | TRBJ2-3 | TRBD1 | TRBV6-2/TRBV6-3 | TGTGCCAGCTCGGAACAGGGGAAAGATACGCAGTATTTT | CASSEQGKDTQYF
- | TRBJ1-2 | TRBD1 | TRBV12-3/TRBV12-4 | TGTGCCAGCAGTCAGGGGGCTTCTAACTATGGCTACACCTTC | CASSQGASNYGYTF
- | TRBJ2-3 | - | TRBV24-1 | TGTGCCACCAGTAAAGAGTCAGGAGCTACTCAGCGTACGCAGTATTTT | CATSKESGATQRTQYF
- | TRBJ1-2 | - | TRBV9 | TGTGCCAGTGGAGATAACTATGGCTACACCTTC | CASGDNYGYTF
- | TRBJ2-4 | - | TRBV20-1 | TGCAGTGCTGGAGGACTTGTTAGCGGTAACACCCTAGCCAAAAACATTCAGTACTTC | CSAGGLVSGNTLAKNIQYF
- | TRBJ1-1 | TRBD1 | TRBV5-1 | TGCGCCAGCAGCGGGGGACAGGCGAACACTGAAGCTTTCTTT | CASSGGQANTEAFF
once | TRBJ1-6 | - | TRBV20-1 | TGCAGTGCTAGAGCTACGGGTAATTCACCCCTCCACTTT | CSARATGNSPLHF
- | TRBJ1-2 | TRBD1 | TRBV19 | TGTGCCAGTGAAAGGGACAGGGACTATGGCTACACCTTC | CASERDRDYGYTF
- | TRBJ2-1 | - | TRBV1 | TGCACCAGCAGCCAAGTCTGGACAGCGCCATACAATGAGCAGTTCTTC | CTSSQVWTAPYNEQFF
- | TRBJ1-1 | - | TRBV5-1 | TGCGCCAGCAGAGATCGGGGGTCGGGCACTGAAGCTTTCTTT | CASRDRGSGTEAFF
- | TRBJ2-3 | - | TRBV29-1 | TGCAGCGTTGTTAGACCCACAGATACGCAGTATTTT | CSVVRPTDTQYF
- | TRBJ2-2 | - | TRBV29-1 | TGCAGCACCCTGGGGGGATCGAACACCGGGGAGCTGTTTTTT | CSTLGGSNTGELFF
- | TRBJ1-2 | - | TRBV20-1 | TGCAGTGCTAGTCTAAGGGACGGCTACACCTTC | CSASLRDGYTF
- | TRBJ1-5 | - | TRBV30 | TGTGCCTGGAGTGTTCCGGGCGGTTCTCAGCCCCAGCATTTT | CAWSVPGGSQPQHF
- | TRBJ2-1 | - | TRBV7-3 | TGTGCCAGCAGCCCCTCGTCAGGGTACAATGAGCAGTTCTTC | CASSPSSGYNEQFF
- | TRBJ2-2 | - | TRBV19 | TGTGCCAGCACACAGCTACCGAACACCGGGGAGCTGTTTTTT | CASTQLPNTGELFF
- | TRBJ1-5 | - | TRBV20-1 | TGCAGTGCTAGAGATGGGGGTCAGCCCCAGCATTTT | CSARDGGQPQHF
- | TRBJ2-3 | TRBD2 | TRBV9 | TGTGCCAGCAGCGTAACCCTAGCGGGTAACACAGATACGCAGTATTTT | CASSVTLAGNTDTQYF
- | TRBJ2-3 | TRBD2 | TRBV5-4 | TGTGCCAGCAGGGACCAGCGGGGGAGCACAGATACGCAGTATTTT | CASRDQRGSTDTQYF
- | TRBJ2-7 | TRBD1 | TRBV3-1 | TGTGCCAGCAGCCAAGGGACAGGGCCCGAGCAGTACTTC | CASSQGTGPEQYF
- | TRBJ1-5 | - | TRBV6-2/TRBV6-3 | TGTGCCAGCAGGACTAGCGAATATAGCAATCAGCCCCAGCATTTT | CASRTSEYSNQPQHF
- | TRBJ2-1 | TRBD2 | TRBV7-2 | TGTGCCAGCAGCCTCCTTGCGGGGGGGCGGAGCAATGAGCAGTTCTTC | CASSLLAGGRSNEQFF
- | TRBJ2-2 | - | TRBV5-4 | TGTGCCAGCAGCTTCTCGGCGGTCCCCACCGGGGAGCTGTTTTTT | CASSFSAVPTGELFF